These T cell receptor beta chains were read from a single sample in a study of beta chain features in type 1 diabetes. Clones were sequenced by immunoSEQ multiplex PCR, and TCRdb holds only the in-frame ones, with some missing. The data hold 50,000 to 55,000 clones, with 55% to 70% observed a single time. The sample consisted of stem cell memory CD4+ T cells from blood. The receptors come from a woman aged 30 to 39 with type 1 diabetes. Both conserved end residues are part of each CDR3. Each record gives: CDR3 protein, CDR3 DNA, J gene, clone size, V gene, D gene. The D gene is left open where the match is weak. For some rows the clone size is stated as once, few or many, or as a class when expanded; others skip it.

CDR3 protein: CASSLDTGTGGSGYTF
CDR3 DNA: TGCGCCAGCAGCTTGGATACCGGGACAGGGGGAAGTGGCTACACCTTC
J gene: TRBJ1-2
clone size: NA
V gene: TRBV5-1
D gene: TRBD1

CDR3 protein: CASSLGQGAWETQYF
CDR3 DNA: TGTGCCAGCAGCTTGGGACAGGGGGCGTGGGAGACCCAGTACTTC
J gene: TRBJ2-5
clone size: NA
V gene: TRBV7-8
D gene: TRBD1

CDR3 protein: CASSWTGFGGELFF
CDR3 DNA: TGTGCCAGCAGTTGGACAGGGTTCGGCGGGGAGCTGTTTTTT
J gene: TRBJ2-2
clone size: NA
V gene: TRBV5-4
D gene: TRBD1

CDR3 protein: CASSQGTGENYGYTF
CDR3 DNA: TGCGCCAGCAGCCAGGGGACAGGGGAGAACTATGGCTACACCTTC
J gene: TRBJ1-2
clone size: few
V gene: TRBV4-1
D gene: TRBD1

CDR3 protein: CASSLPRDRVTYEQYF
CDR3 DNA: TGTGCCAGCAGTTTACCCCGGGACAGGGTAACCTACGAGCAGTACTTC
J gene: TRBJ2-7
clone size: NA
V gene: TRBV28
D gene: TRBD1

CDR3 protein: CASRRDGASYGYTF
CDR3 DNA: TGTGCCAGCAGGCGGGACGGAGCCTCCTATGGCTACACCTTC
J gene: TRBJ1-2
clone size: NA
V gene: TRBV27
D gene: NA

CDR3 protein: CASSLGPLSADTQYF
CDR3 DNA: TGTGCCAGCAGCCTAGGGCCCCTTAGCGCAGATACGCAGTATTTT
J gene: TRBJ2-3
clone size: NA
V gene: TRBV14
D gene: NA

CDR3 protein: CASSRNPGLEADTQYF
CDR3 DNA: TGTGCCAGCAGCCGCAACCCGGGACTAGAGGCGGATACGCAGTATTTT
J gene: TRBJ2-3
clone size: few
V gene: TRBV7-3
D gene: TRBD2

CDR3 protein: CAWSGNSGDTQYF
CDR3 DNA: TGTGCCTGGAGTGGCAACAGCGGAGATACGCAGTATTTT
J gene: TRBJ2-3
clone size: NA
V gene: TRBV30
D gene: NA

CDR3 protein: CASSFSGQRSEKLFF
CDR3 DNA: TGTGCCAGCAGCTTCTCAGGGCAACGATCCGAAAAACTGTTTTTT
J gene: TRBJ1-4
clone size: NA
V gene: TRBV7-9
D gene: NA

CDR3 protein: CASRLIAGRERTEAFF
CDR3 DNA: TGTGCAAGTCGCTTAATCGCAGGGCGAGAGAGAACTGAAGCTTTCTTT
J gene: TRBJ1-1
clone size: NA
V gene: TRBV12-2
D gene: NA

CDR3 protein: CASSTGHTTDTQYF
CDR3 DNA: TGTGCCAGTAGTACGGGACACACCACAGATACGCAGTATTTT
J gene: TRBJ2-3
clone size: once
V gene: TRBV19
D gene: NA

CDR3 protein: CATSTGNNEKLFF
CDR3 DNA: TGTGCGACTAGCACGGGGAATAATGAAAAACTGTTTTTT
J gene: TRBJ1-4
clone size: NA
V gene: TRBV15
D gene: NA

CDR3 protein: CASNQAGAGPDTQYF
CDR3 DNA: TGTGCCAGCAACCAAGCGGGAGCGGGCCCAGATACGCAGTATTTT
J gene: TRBJ2-3
clone size: NA
V gene: TRBV6-5
D gene: TRBD2

CDR3 protein: CASYILTDTQYF
CDR3 DNA: TGTGCCAGCTACATATTAACAGATACGCAGTATTTT
J gene: TRBJ2-3
clone size: NA
V gene: TRBV18
D gene: NA

CDR3 protein: CASSPSSGKIAGELFF
CDR3 DNA: TGTGCCAGCAGCCCCTCTAGCGGGAAAATTGCCGGGGAGCTGTTTTTT
J gene: TRBJ2-2
clone size: NA
V gene: TRBV5-6
D gene: TRBD2

CDR3 protein: CSVGKGDGYGYTF
CDR3 DNA: TGCAGCGTTGGGAAGGGGGATGGCTATGGCTACACCTTC
J gene: TRBJ1-2
clone size: NA
V gene: TRBV29-1
D gene: NA

CDR3 protein: CSVEGRGQGNEQYF
CDR3 DNA: TGCAGCGTTGAGGGACGAGGACAGGGGAACGAGCAGTACTTC
J gene: TRBJ2-7
clone size: NA
V gene: TRBV29-1
D gene: TRBD1

CDR3 protein: CASSPGSWSTNEKLFF
CDR3 DNA: TGTGCCAGCAGCCCTGGGAGCTGGTCAACTAATGAAAAACTGTTTTTT
J gene: TRBJ1-4
clone size: once
V gene: TRBV7-9
D gene: NA